This TCR beta chain derives from a study of blood T cell repertoires in COVID-19. The overall study: Samples taken during acute and convalescent COVID-19 were collected in the United States, Italy and Spain.

The method was immunoSEQ multiplex PCR; TCRdb's version includes in-frame clones alone and lacks a portion of them. The sample comprises under 250,000 clones, over 75% of which are singletons, and around 3% rests with the top ten. The CDR3 consists of 15 residues. Trimming left V 5 bases short and J 3 bases short, with 16 bases between. Germline CDR1 is SEHNR and CDR2 is FQNEAQ (reference sequence). Participants' reported clinical history set cohort assignment. This chain joins TRBV7-9 and TRBJ1-1, with unresolved D. The TCR originated in a woman aged 40 to 50 who had been exposed to COVID-19. Specimen: PBMCs or T cells enriched from blood (not recorded which). The DNA of the CDR3 is TGTGCCAGCAGCGCGTTCACGGCGGGCTACACTGAAGCTTTCTTT. Residues: CASSAFTAGYTEAFF.